This T cell receptor beta chain was documented in a study of blood T cell repertoires in COVID-19. Sequencing was performed with immunoSEQ multiplex PCR; in TCRdb, only in-frame clones are kept and a portion is missing. Among 200,000 or so clones listed, around four fifths were seen once. This CDR3 has 15 amino acids. Germline V lookup: CDR1 LGHDT, CDR2 YNNKEL (reference sequence). V shed 2 bases and J 7 bases; nucleotides not matched to a gene: 3. The sequenced sample was peripheral blood. The sequence was collected from a human donor in a cohort sampled during active COVID-19. The chain uses TRBV3-1 (or the pseudogene TRBV3-2) and TRBJ2-4, with 12 bases aligning to TRBD2. The CDR3 nucleotides are TGTGCCAGCAGCCAACTGACTAGCGGGGGTAACATTCAGTACTTC. Translated, it gives CASSQLTSGGNIQYF.